The rows below give T cell receptor beta chains drawn from one sample of a study of CD8 T cells in Susac syndrome. Using its own MiXCR run on the immunoSEQ multiplex PCR reads, TCRdb lists one record per CDR3 protein. Of over 350,000 distinct CDR3 sequences in the sample, approximately 85% were seen once. Specimen: CD8+ T cells from PBMCs. The receptors derive from a human donor with multiple sclerosis. Each CDR3 is given with its conserved first and last residue. A D gene is named only where the DNA matches it firmly. Size tells how often a clone was seen (once, few, many) or the class of an expanded clone, and some rows leave it out.

v_call	j_call	d_call	clone_size	cdr3_nt	cdr3_aa
TRBV28	TRBJ1-5	.	.	TGTGCCAGCAGTCCCCTGTGGGGGTCCGATCAGCCCCAGCATTTT	CASSPLWGSDQPQHF
TRBV2	TRBJ2-2	.	.	TGTGCCAGCAGTGAAATTGGGCGGGGCAGCGCCATTCTGTACACCGGGGAGCTGTTTTTT	CASSEIGRGSAILYTGELFF
TRBV30	TRBJ2-7	.	.	TGTGCCTGGAACCGGGCCCCGGAGAACTACGAGCAGTACTTC	CAWNRAPENYEQYF
TRBV30	TRBJ2-7	TRBD1	.	TGTGCCTGGAGTGAAGGCGGGACAGGGGGCTTCTCCTACGAGCAGTACTTC	CAWSEGGTGGFSYEQYF
TRBV28	TRBJ2-7	.	.	TGTGCCAGCAGTTTCATCGGGACACAGTTCTACGAGCAGTACTTC	CASSFIGTQFYEQYF
TRBV6-1	TRBJ2-7	.	.	TGTGCCAGCAGTGTGTCAGGGAGCTCCTACGAGCAGTACTTC	CASSVSGSSYEQYF
TRBV7-8	TRBJ2-1	.	.	TGTGCCAGCAGCTTAGCCGGGGAAATTTTGAGGAGTGAGCAGTTCTTC	CASSLAGEILRSEQFF
TRBV28	TRBJ2-2	TRBD2	.	TGTGCCAGCAGTTCAATACTAGCGGAAGGGAACACCGGGGAGCTGTTTTTT	CASSSILAEGNTGELFF
TRBV4-1	TRBJ1-5	TRBD1	.	TGCGCCAGCAGCCAACGGACAGGTAATAGCAATCAGCCCCAGCATTTT	CASSQRTGNSNQPQHF
TRBV28	TRBJ2-7	.	once	TGTGCCAGCAGTTCCCACTGGGTGGGATACGAGCAGTACTTC	CASSSHWVGYEQYF